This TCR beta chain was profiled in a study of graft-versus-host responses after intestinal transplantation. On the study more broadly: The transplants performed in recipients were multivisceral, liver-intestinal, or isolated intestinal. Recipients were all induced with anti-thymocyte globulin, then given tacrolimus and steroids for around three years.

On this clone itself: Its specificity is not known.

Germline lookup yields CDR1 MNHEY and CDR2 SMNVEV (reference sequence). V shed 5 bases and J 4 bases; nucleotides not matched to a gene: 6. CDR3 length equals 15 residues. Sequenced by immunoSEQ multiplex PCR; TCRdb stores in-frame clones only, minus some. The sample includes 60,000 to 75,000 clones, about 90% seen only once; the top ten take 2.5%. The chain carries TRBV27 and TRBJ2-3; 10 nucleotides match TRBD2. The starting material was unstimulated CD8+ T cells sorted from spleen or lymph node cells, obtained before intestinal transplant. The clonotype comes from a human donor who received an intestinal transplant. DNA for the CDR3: TGTGCCAGCAGTCCGGGGACTAGCGCTGCAGATACGCAGTATTTT. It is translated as CASSPGTSAADTQYF.